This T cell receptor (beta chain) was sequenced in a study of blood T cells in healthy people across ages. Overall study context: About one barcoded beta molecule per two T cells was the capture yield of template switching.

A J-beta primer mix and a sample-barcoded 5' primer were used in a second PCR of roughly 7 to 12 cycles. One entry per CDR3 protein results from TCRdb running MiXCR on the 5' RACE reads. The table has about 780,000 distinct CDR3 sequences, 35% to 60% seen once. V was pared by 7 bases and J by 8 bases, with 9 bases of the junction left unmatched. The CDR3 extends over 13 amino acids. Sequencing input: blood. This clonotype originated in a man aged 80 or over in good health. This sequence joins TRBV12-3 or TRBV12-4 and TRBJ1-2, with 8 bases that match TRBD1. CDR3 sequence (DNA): TGTGCCAGCACCCTGCCCAGGGGGCTCGGCTACACCTTC. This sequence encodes CASTLPRGLGYTF.